The T cell receptor beta chain described here comes from a study of CD8 T cells in Susac syndrome. Findings of the study overall: The authors acknowledged that the study's TCR sequencing and HLA analysis involved relatively few individuals.

Germline loops: CDR1 SNHLY, CDR2 FYNNEI. The germline V and J ends were trimmed by 8 bases and 7 bases, with 18 bases remaining between them. The CDR3 totals 14 residues. Reverse transcription of about 0.45 to 1 ug RNA used random hexamers. The amplification used immunoSEQ multiplex PCR on TCR beta CDR3; it spanned 54 Vbeta and 13 Jbeta. Using its own MiXCR run on the immunoSEQ multiplex PCR reads, TCRdb lists one record per CDR3 protein. The repertoire holds 150,000 to 250,000 distinct CDR3 sequences, with 90% to 95% as singletons. With regard to this clonotype: Antigen unknown.

Blood CD8+ and CD4+ T cells underwent high-throughput TCR beta sequencing. FACS enriched CD8+ TEMRA cells, while bulk CD8+ and CD4+ were negatively isolated. V and J are TRBV2 and TRBJ2-1; perhaps D is TRBD1 or TRBD2 (5 bases each). Sequencing was done on a sample of CD4+ T cells from PBMCs. The clonotype comes from a human donor with multiple sclerosis. For the CDR3, the DNA is TGTGCCAGCGGAGCCGGGACCAGGGTAAATGAGCAGTTCTTC. This gives the protein CASGAGTRVNEQFF.